This TCR beta chain was sequenced during a study of blood T cell repertoires in COVID-19. Turning to the study itself: Acute-phase and convalescent COVID-19 samples originated in the United States, Italy and Spain. Sources were T cells, B-cell-depleted T cells, or PBMCs; the material itself was cDNA or gDNA.

Germline values: CDR1 LNHDA, CDR2 SQIVND (reference sequence). The junction had 8 bases not matched to a gene; V was cut back by 0 bases and J by 6 bases. This CDR3 contains 15 residues. Per the study methods: Researchers report that nucleated cell counts were estimated from reference gene primer amplification. The table came from immunoSEQ multiplex PCR; TCRdb's copy has only in-frame clones and leaves some out. For V, J and clone size, that table is used; D and trimming come from the DNA. The sample contains 98,000 or so clones, about 79% of which appear only once. This clone has at least ten counts.

The sample consisted of peripheral blood. The source is a woman of 80 years or more with active or convalescent COVID-19. This chain connects TRBV19 to TRBJ2-7; 7 positions match TRBD1. The CDR3 protein is CASSIDLLSGGEQYF. CDR3 in DNA: TGTGCCAGTAGTATAGATCTATTGTCAGGGGGCGAGCAGTACTTC.